The sequence of this TCR beta chain was determined in a study of blood T cell repertoires in COVID-19. This clone has more than one count but fewer than ten. Original analysis: The assay estimated nucleated cells by amplifying reference gene primers. This table comes from immunoSEQ multiplex PCR, and its TCRdb copy is limited to in-frame clones, with some not included. The D gene and trimming were derived from the DNA, and the V and J assignments and clone size from that table. Found here are some 80,000 clones, about nine tenths of them singletons; the top ten hold around a sixth. The CDR3 spans 19 residues. Germline V gene sequence: CDR1 SEHNR, CDR2 FQNEAQ (reference sequence). V lost 5 bases, J lost 14 bases, and 25 bases stayed unmatched.

Sequenced: peripheral blood. This receptor was taken from a woman aged 80 or older with active or convalescent COVID-19. This rearrangement joins TRBV7-9 to TRBJ1-6, with 9 bases identical to TRBD1. This chain's CDR3 is CASSGYRDRERGGQFTLHF. As DNA, the CDR3 is TGTGCCAGCAGCGGGTACCGGGACAGGGAAAGAGGAGGGCAATTCACCCTCCACTTT.